The 25 T cell receptor beta chains below all came from one sample that was sequenced in a study of molecular identifiers for immune sequencing clone quantification. TCRdb re-derived calls from the PCR reads in MiXCR, one entry per CDR3 protein. In the table there are about 510,000 distinct CDR3 sequences, about 25% of which are singletons. The sample taken for sequencing was naive CD8+ T cells from blood, with Jurkat cell RNA spiked in. Subset reported: FACS-sorted CD8+CD4-CCR7+CD45RA+ naive T cells. Every receptor here comes from a human donor in good health. Some libraries in this study had Jurkat cell RNA spiked in.

The rearrangement uses TRBV11-2 and TRBJ2-5, with a possible D match to TRBD2 (6 bases). The CDR3 has 16 amino acids. CDR1 is SGHAT, CDR2 FQNNGV, per germline. Between the trimmed V and J ends, which lost 5 bases and 5 bases, there was a span of 21 bases. The CDR3 DNA reads as TGTGCCAGCAGCCCGGAGGGTGGGGCCTCCTTGGAGACCCAGTACTTC. This gives the protein CASSPEGGASLETQYF.

The chain has TRBV15 and TRBJ1-2, with TRBD1 matching over 10 bases. There are 18 residues in the CDR3. Germline V gives CDR1 LNHNV, CDR2 YYDKDF (reference sequence). The J segment lost 6 bases and the V segment lost 0 bases, leaving 13 bases of the junction unmatched. The CDR3: CATSRELGQGIWKDGYTF. The CDR3, as DNA: TGTGCCACCAGCAGAGAACTGGGACAGGGGATCTGGAAGGATGGCTACACCTTC.

The V and J genes are TRBV5-4 and TRBJ2-5, with D perhaps assigned TRBD1 or TRBD2 (5 bases each). In germline, CDR1 is SGHNT, CDR2 YYREEE (reference sequence). V was shortened by 4 bases and J by 2 bases, with 12 bases between the two germline ends. The CDR3 is 14 residues long. The CDR3 region is CASSEGRGQETQYF. The CDR3 nucleotides read TGTGCCAGCAGCGAGGGACGGGGACAAGAGACCCAGTACTTC.

The gene calls are TRBV9 and TRBJ2-3; 14 bases map to TRBD2. This CDR3 has 17 amino acids. In germline, CDR1 is SGDLS, CDR2 YYNGEE. V shed 0 bases and J 2 bases; nucleotides not matched to a gene: 2. CDR3 in DNA: TGTGCCAGCAGCGTAGCGGGACTAGCGGGAGACACAGATACGCAGTATTTT. It yields the protein CASSVAGLAGDTDTQYF.

Turning to this clonotype: A much larger clone lies a single base off, so this may be a read error. This chain joins TRBV4-1 and TRBJ1-1; tentative D call: TRBD1 (5 bases). The CDR3 runs to 13 residues. Trimming removed 1 base at V and 8 bases at J, with 11 bases between. CDR1 is MGHRA, CDR2 YSYEKL, per germline. The CDR3 bases are TGCGCCAGCAGCCAAGCTTGGGGCGACGAAGCTTTCTTT. This gives the protein CASSQAWGDEAFF.

This clonotype appeared a few times. Since a much larger clone is just one base distant, this may be a read error. This chain uses TRBV29-1 with TRBJ2-3; D not resolved. Germline V CDR1 and CDR2: SQVTM, ANQGSEA. The CDR3 runs to 17 residues. V lost 4 bases and J lost 0, with 20 bases in between. The CDR3 here is CSVGDLDGTTSTDTQYF. Here the CDR3 DNA reads TGCAGCGTTGGAGATCTGGACGGAACTACTAGCACAGATACGCAGTATTTT.

The chain couples TRBV9 to TRBJ2-2; 13 bases agree with TRBD2. Germline-derived CDR1 and CDR2 are SGDLS and YYNGEE. The length of the CDR3 is 16 residues. J gave up 10 bases and V 3 bases, and 9 bases lay outside the gene matches. Written as DNA, the CDR3 is TGTGCCAGCAGCGCCCGACTAGCGGGGGGCCCCGAGGAGCTGTTTTTT. Protein: CASSARLAGGPEELFF.

This chain uses TRBV3-1 with TRBJ2-1; no definite D call. Germline V lookup: CDR1 LGHDT, CDR2 YNNKEL (reference sequence). V gave up 1 base and J gave up 5 bases, with 15 bases separating them. The CDR3 length is 16 residues. CDR3: CASSQVLWAADNEQFF. CDR3 in DNA: TGTGCCAGCAGCCAAGTCTTGTGGGCCGCGGACAATGAGCAGTTCTTC.

The table lists this clonotype with a few counts. The CDR3 sequence: CASSVSGVETQYF. The CDR3 DNA follows: TGTGCCAGCAGCGTATCAGGGGTTGAGACCCAGTACTTC. The chain joins TRBV9 to TRBJ2-5; weak D call: TRBD1 (6 bases). Germline V lookup: CDR1 SGDLS, CDR2 YYNGEE. The ends were cut back, 1 base at V and 5 bases at J, with 9 bases in the middle. The CDR3 is 13 amino acids.

This clonotype has a handful of counts. The rearrangement links TRBV6-2 or TRBV6-3 to TRBJ2-5, with a weak D call TRBD1 (5 bases). Germline V gene sequence: CDR1 MNHEY, CDR2 SVGEGT. The CDR3 spans 15 residues. Trimming took off 6 bases at V and 5 bases at J, with 19 bases between the two ends. CDR3 region: CASRKSVGQLETQYF. CDR3 nucleotides: TGTGCCAGCAGGAAAAGCGTTGGACAATTGGAGACCCAGTACTTC.

On this clonotype itself: Just one base apart from a much larger clone, this may be a read error. The chain carries TRBV20-1 and TRBJ2-3; the match to TRBD1 covers 10 bases. CDR3 length: 16 amino acids. V gave up 2 bases and J gave up 8 bases; unmatched junction bases: 13. The germline V gene encodes CDR1 DFQATT and CDR2 SNEGSKA (reference sequence). CDR3 amino acids: CSARPDRGYEAATQYF. CDR3 DNA sequence: TGCAGTGCTAGACCGGACAGGGGGTACGAAGCAGCTACGCAGTATTTT.

In this sample, this clonotype turned up many times. This sequence joins TRBV4-3 and TRBJ1-6; maybe TRBD1 (6 bases). CDR3 length equals 17 residues. Germline V CDR1 and CDR2: LGHNA, YSLEER. Trimming removed 0 bases from V and 0 bases from J, with 9 bases in between. The CDR3 is CASSQETGSSYNSPLHF. CDR3 bases: TGCGCCAGCAGCCAAGAAACAGGGAGCTCCTATAATTCACCCCTCCACTTT.

There are a few counts of this clonotype. The chain couples TRBV19 to TRBJ1-1; tentatively, D is TRBD1 (5 bases). This CDR3 is built from 16 residues. The V gene's germline CDR1 is LNHDA and CDR2 SQIVND (reference sequence). The germline V and J ends were trimmed by 5 bases and 2 bases, with 18 bases remaining between them. DNA for the CDR3: TGTGCCAGTAGTGCTGACAGCTCGACCGCCAACACTGAAGCTTTCTTT. It codes for CASSADSSTANTEAFF.

The chain carries TRBV30 and TRBJ2-1; weak D call: TRBD1 (6 bases). This CDR3 contains 14 residues. V was clipped by 2 bases and J by 4 bases, with 12 bases between them. The germline V gene encodes CDR1 GTSNPN and CDR2 SVGIG (reference sequence). CDR3 DNA sequence: TGTGCCTGGAGTAGGAAAGACAGGTACAATGAGCAGTTCTTC. Its translation is CAWSRKDRYNEQFF.

In its sample, this clonotype was seen many times. The rearrangement joins TRBV7-3 to TRBJ1-1, with D possibly matching TRBD1 (6 bases). The CDR3 loop spans 14 amino acids. Trimming took off 5 bases at V and 3 bases at J, with 13 bases between the two ends. Germline-derived CDR1 and CDR2 are SGHTA and FQGTGA. Here the CDR3 reads CASSPGVIHTEAFF. For the CDR3, the DNA is TGTGCCAGCAGCCCAGGGGTCATACACACTGAAGCTTTCTTT.

This clonotype was detected many times. The rearrangement links TRBV19 to TRBJ2-1, with 7 positions matching TRBD1. Germline values: CDR1 LNHDA, CDR2 SQIVND (reference sequence). V gave up 6 bases and J gave up 4 bases; unmatched junction bases: 9. This CDR3 region has 15 residues. The CDR3 is CASSPWDSIYNEQFF. The CDR3 region has the DNA TGTGCCAGTAGCCCTTGGGACAGCATTTACAATGAGCAGTTCTTC.

The chain carries TRBV7-9 and TRBJ1-4; D perhaps matches TRBD1 (6 bases). The CDR3 totals 14 residues. Germline-derived CDR1 and CDR2 are SEHNR and FQNEAQ (reference sequence). V was shortened by 1 base and J by 8 bases, with 11 bases between the two germline ends. Here the CDR3 reads CASSLDRASEKLFF. CDR3 DNA sequence: TGTGCCAGCAGCTTAGACAGGGCTTCGGAAAAACTGTTTTTT. The full variable domain, rest sourced from reference TRBV7-9 and TRBJ1-4, is DTGVSQNPRHKITKRGQNVTFRCDPISEHNRLYWYRQTLGQGPEFLTYFQNEAQLEKSRLLSDRFSAERPKGSFSTLEIQRTEQGDSAMYLCASSLDRASEKLFFGSGTQLSVL.

Comments on this clonotype: A much larger clone differs from this one at a single base, so this may be a read error. The rearrangement joins TRBV9 to TRBJ2-3; 7 bases are a match to TRBD2. Per germline, CDR1 SGDLS and CDR2 YYNGEE. The CDR3 extends over 18 amino acids. The CDR3 spells CASSVAGDVRGSTDTRYF. Written as DNA, the CDR3 is TGTGCCAGCAGCGTAGCGGGGGACGTTCGCGGGAGCACAGATACGCGGTATTTT.

This clonotype has only a few counts. The rearrangement uses TRBV19 and TRBJ1-1; no clear D. This CDR3 contains 15 residues. In germline, CDR1 is LNHDA, CDR2 SQIVND (reference sequence). V was clipped by 3 bases and J by 1 base, with 12 bases between them. The CDR3 DNA sequence: TGTGCCAGTAGTATCTTCACCCACGGGAACACTGAAGCTTTCTTT. It yields the protein CASSIFTHGNTEAFF. The full variable domain, rest sourced from reference TRBV19 and TRBJ1-1, is DGGITQSPKYLFRKEGQNVTLSCEQNLNHDAMYWYRQDPGQGLRLIYYSQIVNDFQKGDIAEGYSVSREKKESFPLTVTSAQKNPTAFYLCASSIFTHGNTEAFFGQGTRLTVV.

The chain joins TRBV6-5 to TRBJ1-1; no clear D. V dropped 4 bases and J dropped 0 bases, with 12 bases sitting between them. Looked up from germline, CDR1 is MNHEY and CDR2 is SVGAGI. The CDR3 is 15 amino acids. The CDR3 DNA is TGTGCCAGCAGTTTGACCTTTGGGATGAACACTGAAGCTTTCTTT. Translating it yields CASSLTFGMNTEAFF.

This clonotype was seen more than once but under ten times. The rearrangement joins TRBV24-1 to TRBJ1-1; D might be TRBD1 (6 bases). CDR3 length equals 15 residues. Trimming removed 4 bases from V and 7 bases from J, with 18 bases in between. Germline loops: CDR1 KGHDR, CDR2 SFDVKD. The CDR3 spells CATSELTTDRNEAFF. The CDR3 nucleotides are TGTGCCACCAGTGAGCTCACCACTGACAGGAATGAAGCTTTCTTT.

In this sample, this clonotype turned up a few times. The chain joins TRBV19 to TRBJ2-3, with 7 nucleotides matching TRBD1. Germline V lookup: CDR1 LNHDA, CDR2 SQIVND (reference sequence). The CDR3 length is 17 residues. V lost 3 bases and J lost 0; bases outside the gene matches: 9. The CDR3, as DNA: TGTGCCAGTAGTATCACCTCCGGGACAGCTAGCACAGATACGCAGTATTTT. This encodes CASSITSGTASTDTQYF.

Comment on this clonotype: The junction departs from germline at one end; a sequencing error may be responsible. J is TRBJ1-2 and V is TRBV29-1, with 9 nucleotides matching TRBD1. There are 13 residues in the CDR3. Germline V CDR1 and CDR2: SQVTM, ANQGSEA. The CDR3 sequence: CSVMGQGKEGVAF. The CDR3 region has the DNA TGCAGCGTTATGGGACAGGGAAAGGAGGGAGTCGCCTTC.

The rearrangement joins TRBV2 to TRBJ1-1; 10 nucleotides align to TRBD1. The CDR3 is 18 residues long. V gave up 1 base and J gave up 5 bases; unmatched junction bases: 13. The germline gives CDR1 SNHLY, CDR2 FYNNEI. Written as DNA, the CDR3 is TGTGCCAGCAGTGAAGTGACAGGGGGCTCGATCGGGGAAACTGAAGCTTTCTTT. It is translated as CASSEVTGGSIGETEAFF.

This clonotype came up a few times. The rearrangement uses TRBV30 and TRBJ1-5; 8 bases fit TRBD1. The CDR3 covers 15 residues. Germline V CDR1 and CDR2: GTSNPN, SVGIG (reference sequence). Trimming removed 2 bases from V and 2 bases from J; junction bases left unmatched: 5. The CDR3 region is CAWSKTGAGNQPQHF. CDR3 sequence (DNA): TGTGCCTGGAGTAAGACAGGGGCAGGCAATCAGCCCCAGCATTTT.